This note documents a single TCR beta chain sequence. Its antigen is as yet unknown. This CDR3 has 12 amino acids. Germline CDR1 and CDR2: MNHEY and SVGEGT. V lost 6 bases to trimming and J lost 4 bases, with 10 bases between them. The sample comes from a study of Ad26.COV2.S vaccination and SARS-CoV-2 variants. Findings of the study overall: Measurements of TCR breadth and depth may have given underestimates of the total T cell responses. It was reported that spike-specific CD8+ and CD4+ T cell responses were substantially broad after vaccination.

Indicated treatment: around 19 received Ad26.COV2.S at low or high dose, single or two shots; about 5 received placebo; per-sample allocation not given. Each sample was drawn 63 days after the first injection (of vaccine or placebo). The data were produced by immunoSEQ multiplex PCR, yet TCRdb's version contains in-frame clones alone and is incomplete. The sample yields roughly 510,000 clones, around nine tenths seen once. The chain carries TRBV6-2 or TRBV6-3 and TRBJ2-7, with a possible D match to TRBD1 (5 bases). This TCR came from a person between 18 and 60 years old who received the Ad26.COV2.S COVID-19 vaccine or a placebo. Here the sequenced sample was peripheral blood, taken in a trial of Ad26.COV2.S vaccine versus placebo. The CDR3 is CASSQGVYEQYF. The CDR3 region has the DNA TGTGCCAGCAGCCAAGGGGTGTACGAGCAGTACTTC.